This TCR beta chain was obtained from a study of blood T cell repertoires in COVID-19. Profiled with immunoSEQ multiplex PCR; TCRdb holds only in-frame clones, not every one. Of about 300,000 clones listed, 88% are singletons. The trim removed 3 bases at V and 3 bases at J, leaving 7 bases unmatched. The CDR3 sequence is 16 residues long. Germline V gene data show CDR1 as SGHDT and CDR2 as YYEEEE. The chain employs TRBV5-6 and TRBJ2-2; TRBD2 matches at 8 bases. The sequence came from a woman aged 25 to 39 who had recovered from COVID-19. Sequenced material: peripheral blood. DNA of the CDR3: TGTGCCAGCAGCTGGCGGGGGGATGTGGACACCGGGGAGCTGTTTTTT. It encodes CASSWRGDVDTGELFF.